This T cell receptor beta chain is drawn from a study of T cells in Graves' hyperthyroidism and ophthalmopathy. Study-level findings and limits: The model identified upcoming ophthalmopathy a median approximately 6.5 months ahead of onset.

This clonotype was recorded many times. Its specificity is unknown. Uncontrolled infection, other autoimmune disease, pregnancy or lactation barred patients from enrollment. TCR beta CDR3 sequences were amplified from RNA transcripts. First-round RT-PCR of the TCR CDR3 relied on the HTBI primer set. TCRdb independently ran MiXCR on the multiplex PCR reads; one entry per CDR3 protein. The table shows a few hundred thousand distinct CDR3 sequences, with 20% to 25% occurring only once. The V end was cut by 5 bases, the J end by 4 bases, with 15 bases between. CDR3 size: 15 residues. The source material was blood. The V call is TRBV12-3 or TRBV12-4, the J call TRBJ2-1; D is uncertain. The origin of this receptor is a woman between 65 and 79 years old with Graves' ophthalmopathy. Here the CDR3 DNA reads TGTGCCAGCAGTGCCGTCTTGCGGAATTACAATGAGCAGTTCTTC. Translated, it gives CASSAVLRNYNEQFF.